This passage covers 10 T cell receptor beta chains from one sample sequenced in a study of blood T cell repertoires in COVID-19 (dated by TCRdb to the early 2020s). Library prep was done by the immunoSEQ multiplex PCR assay. TCRdb re-hosts the immuneACCESS table, in-frame sequences only. Its copies lack some clones; in the studies checked, an unresolved V gene accounts for under half of them, and the cause for the rest is not known. This sample comprises some 220,000 clones, more than 65% of them detected only once. Jointly, the top ten make up about 2.9% of the sample. The sequencing sample was made of peripheral blood. All receptors come from a woman aged 25-40 years who had recovered from COVID-19.

V gene TRBV3-1 (or the pseudogene TRBV3-2) combines with J gene TRBJ2-1; maybe TRBD2 (5 bases). Germline V gene sequence: CDR1 LGHDT, CDR2 YNNKEL (reference sequence). The length of the CDR3 is 16 residues. Trimming removed 1 base from V and 5 bases from J, with 15 bases in between. The CDR3 sequence is CASSQALVAWDNEQFF. The CDR3 nucleotides are TGTGCCAGCAGCCAAGCGTTAGTAGCGTGGGACAATGAGCAGTTCTTC.

The chain has TRBV19 and TRBJ2-7; 12 bases line up with TRBD2. The length of the CDR3 is 15 residues. V shed 5 bases, J shed 5 bases, and the junction held 7 bases outside the gene matches. Germline CDR1 reads LNHDA; CDR2 reads SQIVND (reference sequence). CDR3 nucleotide sequence: TGTGCCAGTAGTCCCAGGACTAGCGGGGTCGACGAGCAGTACTTC. As protein: CASSPRTSGVDEQYF. Using reference TRBV19 and TRBJ2-7 for the parts outside the CDR3, the full variable domain is DGGITQSPKYLFRKEGQNVTLSCEQNLNHDAMYWYRQDPGQGLRLIYYSQIVNDFQKGDIAEGYSVSREKKESFPLTVTSAQKNPTAFYLCASSPRTSGVDEQYFGPGTRLTVT.

The chain recombines TRBV7-9 with TRBJ2-7; no definite D call. CDR1 is SEHNR and CDR2 is FQNEAQ in the germline V gene (reference sequence). Trimming left V 0 bases short and J 6 bases short, with 6 bases between. This CDR3 spans 12 amino acids. The CDR3 loop is CASSLAPSEQYF. The CDR3 nucleotides read TGTGCCAGCAGCTTAGCCCCTAGCGAGCAGTACTTC.

This clone has only one observation. This rearrangement joins TRBV7-9 to TRBJ2-5; 7 bases match TRBD1. CDR1 is SEHNR, CDR2 FQNEAQ, per germline (reference sequence). The length of the CDR3 is 17 residues. V shed 5 bases and J 6 bases; nucleotides not matched to a gene: 18. In nucleotides, the CDR3 is TGTGCCAGCAGCCCTTGGACAGGCCTCTCTAAAGGAAAGACCCAGTACTTC. Amino acid sequence: CASSPWTGLSKGKTQYF.

The chain is built from TRBV29-1 and TRBJ2-3, with TRBD2 identical over 7 bases. The CDR3 is 14 amino acids. Trimming took 4 bases from V and 3 from J; bases not matched to a gene: 7. Looked up from germline, CDR1 is SQVTM and CDR2 is ANQGSEA. The CDR3 loop is CSVVRERMTDTQYF. DNA for the CDR3: TGCAGCGTTGTGCGGGAGAGAATGACAGATACGCAGTATTTT.

This clone was counted a single time. With a much larger clone just one base away, this may be a read error. The V call is TRBV5-6, the J call TRBJ1-2, with TRBD1 matching 9 bases. Germline loops: CDR1 SGHDT, CDR2 YYEEEE. J gave up 2 bases and V 4 bases, and 3 bases lay outside the gene matches. The length of the CDR3 is 14 residues. This chain's CDR3 is CASSPGTGNYGYTF. CDR3 DNA sequence: TGTGCCAGCAGCCCCGGGACAGGGAACTATGGCTACACCTTC.

This clone was detected only a few times. The chain uses TRBV9 and TRBJ1-2; 9 bases are shared with TRBD1. The V gene end was trimmed by 0 bases and the J gene end by 4 bases; junction bases not matched to a gene: 4. In germline, CDR1 is SGDLS, CDR2 YYNGEE. The CDR3 has 15 amino acids. CDR3 DNA: TGTGCCAGCAGCGTAGATCCGACAGGGGGCTATGGCTACACCTTC. Translating it yields CASSVDPTGGYGYTF.

This clone was seen only a few times. The chain couples TRBV29-1 to TRBJ1-5; no clear D. This CDR3 is 12 amino acids long. CDR1 is SQVTM, CDR2 ANQGSEA, per germline. V gave up 4 bases and J gave up 5 bases, with 9 bases separating them. The CDR3 sequence: CSVGATHQPQHF. The CDR3 nucleotides read TGCAGCGTTGGGGCCACTCATCAGCCCCAGCATTTT.

V usage is TRBV5-4 and J usage is TRBJ2-7; weak D call: TRBD1 (6 bases). V gave up 4 bases and J gave up 11 bases, with 25 bases separating them. Germline-derived CDR1 and CDR2 are SGHNT and YYREEE (reference sequence). This CDR3 is 15 amino acids long. CDR3 DNA sequence: TGTGCCAGCAGCGATTGGGGGAACTTAAACAGGGTGGAGTACTTC. Translated: CASSDWGNLNRVEYF.

As for this clone: Other DNA sequences within the sample encode an identical CDR3. This chain connects TRBV9 to TRBJ2-6; no clear D gene. Germline V gives CDR1 SGDLS, CDR2 YYNGEE. The V end was cut by 0 bases, the J end by 2 bases, with 3 bases between. The CDR3 loop spans 14 amino acids. CDR3 loop: CASSVGAGANVLTF. CDR3 bases: TGTGCCAGCAGCGTAGGAGCTGGGGCCAACGTCCTGACTTTC.